This TCR beta chain appears in the sequencing data of a study of blood T cell repertoires in COVID-19. Using immunoSEQ multiplex PCR, the repertoire was profiled, and TCRdb retains in-frame clones only, with some absent. This table has about 78,000 clones, 90% appearing once. The CDR3 is 14 amino acids. The V end lost 6 bases, the J end lost 3 bases, and 15 bases lay between the germline ends. Germline V lookup: CDR1 MNHEY, CDR2 SMNVEV (reference sequence). Sequencing was performed on peripheral blood. The source of this sequence is a woman in her fifties or sixties in a cohort sampled during active COVID-19. V gene TRBV27 combines with J gene TRBJ2-7; TRBD2 is a possible D gene (5 bases). The CDR3 DNA is TGTGCCAGCAGCCCTCGAGGGCCCCACTACGAGCAGTACTTC. Protein product: CASSPRGPHYEQYF.